This is a list of T cell receptor beta chains from one sample in a study of T cell responses to AZD1222 COVID-19 vaccine. Sequencing used immunoSEQ multiplex PCR; TCRdb keeps in-frame clones, though not all of them. The data show roughly 140,000 clones, about nine tenths seen once. The sample was peripheral blood, taken 28 days after the second AZD1222 dose. The receptors here all came from an adult who received the AZD1222 COVID-19 vaccine. CDR3s include the opening cysteine and the closing phenylalanine or tryptophan.

>TRBJ2-3|TRBV6-5
CASSNLAEGAGTQYF
>TRBJ2-1|TRBV15
CATSRAGTAFNEQFF
>TRBJ1-6|TRBV3-1/TRBV3-2
CASSQRHLDSPLHF
>TRBJ2-5|TRBV14
CATLRGGWRETQYF
>TRBJ2-5|TRBV14
CASSQDWQIGTQETQYF
>TRBJ2-7|TRBV9
CASSAGYEQYF
>TRBJ2-5|TRBV1
CTSSGGVPSGRAEQETQYF
>TRBJ2-2|TRBV5-1
CASSGGNTGELFF
>TRBJ2-1|TRBV7-6
CASSLGAGLAGIYNEQFF
>TRBJ1-2|TRBV3-1/TRBV3-2
CASSWSGGGYTF
>TRBJ2-1|TRBV6-4
CASSEQGVDNEQFF
>TRBJ1-1|TRBV2
CASSGLDSMNTEAFF
>TRBJ2-2|TRBV30
CAWSPSYGRGLSGELFF
>TRBJ1-4|TRBV14
CASSQALVF
>TRBJ1-1|TRBV6-5
CASSYSNALNTEAFF
>TRBJ1-1|TRBV27
CASSFGQGGTEAFF
>TRBJ1-3|TRBV3-1/TRBV3-2
CASSQSGNTIYF
>TRBJ1-2|TRBV6-1
CASSEQGDGGYTF
>TRBJ1-1|TRBV7-8
CASSLRTALNTEAFF
>TRBJ1-1|TRBV7-6
CASSLDRRGEGTEAFF
>TRBJ2-7|TRBV7-9
CASSLEGPYEQYF
>TRBJ2-7|TRBV11-3
CASSPSGTYEQYF
>TRBJ2-1|TRBV10-3
CATASGMYNEQFF
>TRBJ2-3|TRBV2
CASSADSTDTQYF
>TRBJ2-1|TRBV3-1/TRBV3-2
CASSQVGGASGSGEQFF
>TRBJ2-7|TRBV14
CASSQLLAGEQYF
>TRBJ2-3|TRBV11-1
CASSLLTGIMTDTQYF
>TRBJ1-1|TRBV7-8
CASSLVTQTQNTEAFF
>TRBJ2-1|TRBV12-3/TRBV12-4
CASSFNEQFF
>TRBJ2-5|TRBV7-9
CASSLGATGGEETQYF
>TRBJ1-5|TRBV5-6
CASSLQRTGRYNQPQHF
>TRBJ1-2|TRBV19
CASSIYPGTVYGYTF
>TRBJ2-2|TRBV7-8
CASSFSLAGSTGELFF
>TRBJ1-3|TRBV18
CASSPQGGAGNTIYF
>TRBJ2-7|TRBV30
CAWSPGFSYEQYF
>TRBJ1-1|TRBV6-5
CASRAGQIMNTEAFF
>TRBJ1-1|TRBV19
CASNSGATNTEAFF
>TRBJ2-1|TRBV11-2
CASSPAGTLLRQFF
>TRBJ1-4|TRBV10-2
CASSEGLAATNEKLFF
>TRBJ2-7|TRBV27
CASSLEGYEQYF
>TRBJ1-3|TRBV5-1
CASSPGTGGAPGNTIYF
>TRBJ1-1|TRBV10-3
CAISETGRTEAFF
>TRBJ1-5|TRBV6-5
CASSPQGREPQHF
>TRBJ1-6|TRBV7-2
CASSGRGSPLHF
>TRBJ2-7|TRBV18
CASSPPQRAPYEQYF
>TRBJ1-5|TRBV29-1
CSAERLTWIGNQPQHF
>TRBJ2-7|TRBV7-9
CASSLGEKGPSYEQYF
>TRBJ2-3|TRBV19
CASSIAGGTDTQYF
>TRBJ2-3|TRBV24-1
CATSDPGREGRTDTQYF
>TRBJ2-5|TRBV5-4
CASSWLGAAFNQETQYF
>TRBJ2-2|TRBV27
CASSFISFANTGELFF